This record looks at one T cell receptor (beta chain) sequence and its context. The antigen is undetermined. The data were taken from a study of blood T cells in healthy people across ages. Trimming pared 0 bases from V and 1 base from J, leaving 14 bases between. The germline CDR1 and CDR2 sequences are DFQATT and SNEGSKA (reference sequence). This CDR3 is built from 16 residues. Study results and caveats: In long-lived donors, naive CD4+ cell counts and diversity exceeded those of aged donors.

Together with a sample-barcoded 5' primer, a J-beta primer mix was included in a second PCR lasting about 7 to 11 cycles. TCRdb re-called the 5' RACE reads through MiXCR, storing one row per CDR3 protein. The data contain 1 million or so distinct CDR3 sequences, approximately 26% of them seen just once; the ten biggest clones take up about 0.72%. The sample was also linked to a second study, of T cells of mothers and their children. That study reports: Three healthy Caucasian mothers and their six children were the donors. Every mother supplied over 8 million TCR beta CDR3 reads and every child 2.5 million to 3.5 million.

The source is a girl aged 2 to 9 in good health. The rearrangement links TRBV20-1 to TRBJ2-3; D not certain. The specimen sequenced was blood. Here the CDR3 reads CSARDPDRPRTDTQYF. Here the CDR3 DNA reads TGCAGTGCTAGAGATCCAGACCGACCCCGCACAGATACGCAGTATTTT.